This TCR beta chain emerged from a study of CD4+ T cells in melanoma. The CDR3 consists of 15 residues. Trimming removed 8 bases at V and 5 bases at J, with 18 bases between. Per the germline V gene, CDR1 is SGHAT and CDR2 is FQNNGV. Measured with immunoSEQ multiplex PCR; TCRdb has only the in-frame clones, and not every one. Counted here are roughly 54,000 clones, 89% occurring once; the ten biggest clones make up approximately 12%. The rearrangement joins TRBV11-2 to TRBJ2-2; D tentatively reads TRBD1 or TRBD2 (5 bases each). The receptor comes from a human donor with melanoma. The source material was peripheral blood. CDR3 residues: CASRYSGTVTGELFF. For the CDR3, the DNA is TGTGCCAGCCGCTACTCCGGGACGGTGACCGGGGAGCTGTTTTTT.